These 3 T cell receptor beta chains originate from one sample sequenced in a study of cytomegalovirus exposure and HLA in healthy donors. Primers for the PCR totalled 60 Vbeta and 13 Jbeta. The repertoire was sequenced with immunoSEQ multiplex PCR; TCRdb's copy has only in-frame clones and lacks some. This sample has roughly 150,000 clones, with around three fifths found just once. The sample was PBMCs. All receptors derive from a woman aged 25 to 39 in good health and CMV-seropositive.

The V and J genes are TRBV28 and TRBJ2-7, with unresolved D. The CDR3 covers 11 residues. Germline V gene data show CDR1 as MDHEN and CDR2 as SYDVKM. Between the trimmed V and J ends, which lost 5 bases and 3 bases, there was a span of 5 bases. CDR3 in amino acids: CASSLVYEQYF. In nucleotides, the CDR3 is TGTGCCAGCAGTCTCGTCTACGAGCAGTACTTC. The entire variable domain, with the rest obtained from reference TRBV28 and TRBJ2-7, is as follows: DVKVTQSSRYLVKRTGEKVFLECVQDMDHENMFWYRQDPGLGLRLIYFSYDVKMKEKGDIPEGYSVSREKKERFSLILESASTNQTSMYLCASSLVYEQYFGPGTRLTVT.

V gene TRBV7-9 combines with J gene TRBJ2-1; D possibly corresponds to TRBD2 (5 bases). This CDR3 comprises 13 residues. Germline lookup yields CDR1 SEHNR and CDR2 FQNEAQ (reference sequence). Trimming pared 1 base from V and 10 bases from J, leaving 11 bases between. This CDR3 is CASSLGGFGEQFF. Written as DNA, the CDR3 is TGTGCCAGCAGCTTAGGCGGGTTCGGGGAGCAGTTCTTC.

The chain couples TRBV4-1 to TRBJ2-2; TRBD1 matches 8 bases. The CDR3 loop spans 15 amino acids. V was pared by 3 bases and J by 6 bases, with 6 bases of the junction left unmatched. Germline assignment: CDR1 MGHRA and CDR2 YSYEKL. The CDR3 nucleotides are TGCGCCAGCAGCCACCCGGACAGGGAGGCCGGGGAGCTGTTTTTT. This sequence encodes CASSHPDREAGELFF.